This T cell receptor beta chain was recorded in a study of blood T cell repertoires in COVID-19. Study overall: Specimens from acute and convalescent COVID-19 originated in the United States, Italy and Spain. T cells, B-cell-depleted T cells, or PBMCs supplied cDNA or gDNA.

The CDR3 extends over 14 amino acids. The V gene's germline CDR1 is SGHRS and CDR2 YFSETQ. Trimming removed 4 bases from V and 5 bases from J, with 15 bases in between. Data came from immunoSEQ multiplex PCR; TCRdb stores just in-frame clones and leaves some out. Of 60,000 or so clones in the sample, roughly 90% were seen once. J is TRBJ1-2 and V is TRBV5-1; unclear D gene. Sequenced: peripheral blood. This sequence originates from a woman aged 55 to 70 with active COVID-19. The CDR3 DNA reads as TGCGCCAGCAGCCCTCGGACTGATTCGTATGGCTACACCTTC. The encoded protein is CASSPRTDSYGYTF.